This T cell receptor (beta chain) originates from a study of shared clonotypes between healthy human individuals (TCRdb year 2020). Describing the broader study: The cohort included three men and a couple of women between 18 and 49 years of age. For each donor, CD4 naive and CD4 memory were each run on three plates, CD8 naive on two plates, and CD8 memory on one plate. To estimate repertoire size and how much clonotypes are shared between individuals, the study performed deep sequencing of blood TCR repertoires from about five healthy adults. To increase sequencing depth and limit assay-specific biases, TCR repertoire library preparation and sequencing were carried out by different laboratories using diverse techniques. Leukapheresis yielded between about 0.94 and 9 billion PBMCs per donor.

This clone was found once. The specificity of this receptor is unknown. Base qualities are not recorded, but no much larger clone differs from it by a single base. What the authors observed across the whole study: Estimated clonotype richness was generally larger for naive than for memory subsets. Pairwise subsampling indicated that sequencing depth was expected to affect the degree of clonotype sharing among donors. When a few donors were compared, the shared fraction of clonotypes was about 5% for naive CD4, approximately 3.3% for naive CD8, about 2.5% for memory CD4, and 0.4% for memory CD8. Incomplete sequencing was indicated by rarefaction of sorted-subset datasets, despite the large sequencing depth. Compared with non-shared clonotypes, the clonotypes found in all four sorted-subset donors had higher generation probabilities. Sampling was limited to blood, and TCR repertoires in tissue likely differ from TCR repertoires in blood. Because the study included a small number of donors, the genetic and exposure-history diversity represented was limited.

TCR CDR3 regions were amplified from genomic DNA by multiplex PCR using the deep immunoSEQ assay. Extracted genomic DNA from each cell subset was distributed evenly across all wells of several immunoSEQ 96-well plates, and each plate was treated as a replicate. Each replicate PCR for sorted subsets received roughly 0.2 ug genomic DNA, equal to about 29,000 T cell genomes. Purified libraries were measured with a Qubit 3.0 fluorometer, size-checked on a Bioanalyzer 2100, and measured again with the KAPA Library Quantification kit. Each immunoSEQ 96-well plate was sequenced on its own single-read 150-cycle Illumina NextSeq 550 flow cell. The authors processed their data as follows. The immunoSEQ output contained only junctional sequences without quality scores, so filtering could not match that applied to full-length reads. To assign V/J genes and CDR3, sequences were annotated against IMGT germline references using PyIR, a Python wrapper for IgBLAST v1.9. Reads were filtered out if the reads had weak V/J assignments (E-value above 1e-6), no CDR3, stop codons, out-of-frame junctions, or ambiguous translated residues. A V3J clonotype was defined by an identical inferred V gene, J gene, and CDR3 amino acid sequence. To compute the percentage overlap between repertoires, the number of shared unique clonotypes was divided by the size of the smaller repertoire. Three approaches were used to assess repertoire richness: RTK rarefaction, the Chao1 estimator, and Recon v2.1 estimates of unobserved clonotypes. Generation probabilities were computed with OLGA for all TCRbeta clonotypes obtained by the gDNA method from several donors. What TCRdb holds here is the immuneACCESS table cut down to in-frame rearrangements. Part of the clones is not present; checked against another copy, under half of the missing clones reflect an unresolved V gene, and the others are unexplained. That table gives V, J and clone size, and the DNA gave D and trimming. The sample table shows about 2.4 million clones, and roughly 92% are seen once. Roughly 0.13% of the sample goes to the ten largest clones.

Sequences SGHVS (CDR1) and FQNEAQ (CDR2) are obtained from the germline V gene. The CDR3 starts with the cysteine, ends with the phenylalanine, and has 14 residues. Solely the CDR3 DNA is kept, with 42 bases framed from the first base. From V the trimming removes 1 base and from J it removes 5 bases, while the gene matches leave 2 bases of the junction unaccounted for. Healthy HIV-negative adults with no recently reported acute infections or vaccinations were included as donors. All donors were Caucasian adults living in Nashville, Tennessee, USA. CD4+ T cells were enriched by magnetic negative selection, after which naive cells were positively selected on CD45RA and the negative fraction was taken as the memory subset. Blood was collected by leukapheresis, and PBMCs were isolated by Ficoll-Histopaque density gradient centrifugation and then cryopreserved in liquid nitrogen vapor phase. Analytical flow cytometry was used to check the purity and quantity of each magnetically sorted T cell population. Genomic DNA was isolated from each sorted fraction and quantified by UV absorbance on a Nanodrop 2000c.

The receptor's source is a man between 18 and 35 years old in good health. Recombination connected TRBV7-8 to TRBJ1-1; 9 bases in between match TRBD1. Sequencing input: naive CD4+ T cells sorted from blood. The sample's cell subset or site label, in plain terms: CD45RA+ positively selected. The DNA sequence is given as TGTGCCAGCAGCTTAGGGACAGGGGTGACTGAAGCTTTCTTT. It translates as CASSLGTGVTEAFF.